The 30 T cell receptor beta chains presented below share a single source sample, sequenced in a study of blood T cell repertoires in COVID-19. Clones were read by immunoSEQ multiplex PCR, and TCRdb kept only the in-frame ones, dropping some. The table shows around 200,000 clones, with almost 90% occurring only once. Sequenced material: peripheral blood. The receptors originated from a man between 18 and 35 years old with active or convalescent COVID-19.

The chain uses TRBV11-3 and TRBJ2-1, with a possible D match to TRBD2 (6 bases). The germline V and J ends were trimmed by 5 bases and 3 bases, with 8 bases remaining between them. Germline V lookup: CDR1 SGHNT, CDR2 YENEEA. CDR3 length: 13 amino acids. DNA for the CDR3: TGTGCCAGCAGCCGGGAGAACTACAATGAGCAGTTCTTC. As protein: CASSRENYNEQFF.

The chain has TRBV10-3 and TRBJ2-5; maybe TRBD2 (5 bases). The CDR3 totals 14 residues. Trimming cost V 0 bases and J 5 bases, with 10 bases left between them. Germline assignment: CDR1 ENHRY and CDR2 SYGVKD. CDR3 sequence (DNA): TGTGCCATCAGTGAGTCGGGAGCTGATGAGACCCAGTACTTC. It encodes CAISESGADETQYF.

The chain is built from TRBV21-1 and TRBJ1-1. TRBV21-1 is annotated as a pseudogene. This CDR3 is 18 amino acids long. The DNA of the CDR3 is TGTGCCAGCAGCAAACGGGGGGGGAAGGGGTGGATGAACACTGAAGCTTTCTTT. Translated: CASSKRGGKGWMNTEAFF.

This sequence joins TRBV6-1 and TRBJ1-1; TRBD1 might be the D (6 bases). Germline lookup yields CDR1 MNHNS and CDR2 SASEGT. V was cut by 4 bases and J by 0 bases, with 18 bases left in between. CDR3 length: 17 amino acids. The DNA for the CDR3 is TGTGCCAGCAGTGTACAACAGGGCAGAAACATGAACACTGAAGCTTTCTTT. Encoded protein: CASSVQQGRNMNTEAFF.

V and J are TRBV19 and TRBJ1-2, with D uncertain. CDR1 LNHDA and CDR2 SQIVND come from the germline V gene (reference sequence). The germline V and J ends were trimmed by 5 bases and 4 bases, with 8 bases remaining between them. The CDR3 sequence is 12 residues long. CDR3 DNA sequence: TGTGCCAGTAGTCCACATACCTATGGCTACACCTTC. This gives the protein CASSPHTYGYTF.

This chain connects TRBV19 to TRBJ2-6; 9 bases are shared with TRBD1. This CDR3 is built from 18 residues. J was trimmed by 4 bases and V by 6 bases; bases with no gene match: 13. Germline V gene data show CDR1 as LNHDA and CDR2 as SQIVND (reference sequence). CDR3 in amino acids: CASRNRDRAISGANVLTF. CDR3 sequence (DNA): TGTGCCAGTAGGAACCGGGACAGGGCGATTTCAGGGGCCAACGTCCTGACTTTC.

CDR3 bases: TGTGCCAGTACCGCCCGACAGGGAGAGAACACTGAAGCTTTCTTT. This sequence encodes CASTARQGENTEAFF. This sequence joins TRBV5-4 and TRBJ1-1, with TRBD1 matching 7 bases. CDR1 is SGHNT and CDR2 is YYREEE in the germline V gene (reference sequence). This CDR3 spans 15 amino acids. Trimming cost V 8 bases and J 1 base; bases outside gene matches: 11.

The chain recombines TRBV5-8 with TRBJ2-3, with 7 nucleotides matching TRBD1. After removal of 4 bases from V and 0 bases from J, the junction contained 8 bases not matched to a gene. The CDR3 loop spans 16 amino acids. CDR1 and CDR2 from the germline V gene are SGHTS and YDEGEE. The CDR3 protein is CASSARRQGSTDTQYF. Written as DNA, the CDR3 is TGTGCCAGCAGCGCCCGGCGACAGGGAAGCACAGATACGCAGTATTTT.

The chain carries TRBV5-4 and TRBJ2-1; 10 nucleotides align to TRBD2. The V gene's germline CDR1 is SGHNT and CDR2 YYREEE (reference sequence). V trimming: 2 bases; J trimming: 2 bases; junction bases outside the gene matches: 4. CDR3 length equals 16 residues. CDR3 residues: CASSFGLAETYNEQFF. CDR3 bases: TGTGCCAGCAGCTTCGGACTAGCGGAAACCTACAATGAGCAGTTCTTC.

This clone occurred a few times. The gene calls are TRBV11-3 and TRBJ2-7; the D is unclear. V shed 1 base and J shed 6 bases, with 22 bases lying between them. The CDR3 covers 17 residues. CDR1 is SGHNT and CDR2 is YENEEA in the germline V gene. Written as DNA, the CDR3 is TGTGCCAGCAGCTTAGTGATAACACCACAGCAGTTTGGCGAGCAGTACTTC. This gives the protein CASSLVITPQQFGEQYF.

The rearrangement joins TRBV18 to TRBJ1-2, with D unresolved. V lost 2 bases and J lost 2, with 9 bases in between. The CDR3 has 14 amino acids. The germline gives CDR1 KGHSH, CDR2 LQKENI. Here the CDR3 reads CASSPGQVNYGYTF. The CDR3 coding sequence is TGTGCCAGCTCACCAGGGCAGGTCAACTATGGCTACACCTTC. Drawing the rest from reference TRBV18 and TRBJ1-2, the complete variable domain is NAGVMQNPRHLVRRRGQEARLRCSPMKGHSHVYWYRQLPEEGLKFMVYLQKENIIDESGMPKERFSAEFPKEGPSILRIQQVVRGDSAAYFCASSPGQVNYGYTFGSGTRLTVV.

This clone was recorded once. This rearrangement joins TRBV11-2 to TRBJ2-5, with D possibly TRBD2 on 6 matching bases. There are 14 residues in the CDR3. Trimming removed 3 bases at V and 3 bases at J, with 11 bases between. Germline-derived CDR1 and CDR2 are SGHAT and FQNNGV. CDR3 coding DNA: TGTGCCAGCAGCTTTTATACGGGAGAAGAGACCCAGTACTTC. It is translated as CASSFYTGEETQYF.

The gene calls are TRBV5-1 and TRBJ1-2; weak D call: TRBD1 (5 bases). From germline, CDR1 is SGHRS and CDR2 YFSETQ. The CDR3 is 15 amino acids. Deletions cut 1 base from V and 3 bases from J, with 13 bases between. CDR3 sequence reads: CASSLNQDNHYGYTF. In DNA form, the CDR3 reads TGCGCCAGCAGCTTGAATCAGGACAACCACTATGGCTACACCTTC.

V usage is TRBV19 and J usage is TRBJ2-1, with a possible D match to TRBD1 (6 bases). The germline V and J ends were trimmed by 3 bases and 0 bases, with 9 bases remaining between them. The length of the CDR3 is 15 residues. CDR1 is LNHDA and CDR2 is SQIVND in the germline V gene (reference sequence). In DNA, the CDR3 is TGTGCCAGTAGTATCGGACAGAGCTCCTACAATGAGCAGTTCTTC. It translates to CASSIGQSSYNEQFF.

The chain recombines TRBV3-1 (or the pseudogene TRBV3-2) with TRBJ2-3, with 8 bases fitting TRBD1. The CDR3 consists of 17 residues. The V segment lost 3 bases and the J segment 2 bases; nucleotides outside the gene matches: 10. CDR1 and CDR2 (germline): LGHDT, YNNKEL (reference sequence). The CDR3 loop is CASSQNQGAVYTDTQYF. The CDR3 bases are TGTGCCAGCAGCCAGAATCAGGGGGCGGTGTACACAGATACGCAGTATTTT.

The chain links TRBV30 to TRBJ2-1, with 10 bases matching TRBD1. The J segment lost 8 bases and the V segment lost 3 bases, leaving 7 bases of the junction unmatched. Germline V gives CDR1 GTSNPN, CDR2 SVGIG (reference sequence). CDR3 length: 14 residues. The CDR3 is CAWRDRGRGDEQFF. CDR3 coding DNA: TGTGCCTGGAGAGACAGGGGGCGAGGCGATGAGCAGTTCTTC.

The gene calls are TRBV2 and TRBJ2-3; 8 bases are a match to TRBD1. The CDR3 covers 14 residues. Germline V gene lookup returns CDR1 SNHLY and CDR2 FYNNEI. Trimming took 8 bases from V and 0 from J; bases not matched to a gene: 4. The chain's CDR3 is CASHRGYSTDTQYF. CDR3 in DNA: TGTGCCAGCCACAGGGGGTACAGCACAGATACGCAGTATTTT.

Written as DNA, the CDR3 is TGCGCCAGCAGCTTGGGCGGTGAAGGTAACTATGGCTACACCTTC. As protein: CASSLGGEGNYGYTF. The V gene is TRBV5-1, the J gene TRBJ1-2; no definite D call. This CDR3 region has 15 residues. Germline loops: CDR1 SGHRS, CDR2 YFSETQ. The ends were cut back, 0 bases at V and 1 base at J, with 10 bases in the middle.

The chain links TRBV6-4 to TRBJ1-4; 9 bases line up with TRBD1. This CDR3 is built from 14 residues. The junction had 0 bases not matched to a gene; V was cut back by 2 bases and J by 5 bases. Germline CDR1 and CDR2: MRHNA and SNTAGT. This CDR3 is CASSDGTGNEKLFF. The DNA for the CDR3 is TGTGCCAGCAGTGACGGGACAGGGAATGAAAAACTGTTTTTT.

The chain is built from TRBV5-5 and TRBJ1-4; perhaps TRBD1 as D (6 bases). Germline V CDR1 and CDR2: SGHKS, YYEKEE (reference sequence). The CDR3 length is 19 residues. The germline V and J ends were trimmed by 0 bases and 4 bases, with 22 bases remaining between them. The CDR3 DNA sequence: TGTGCCAGCAGCTTGGCCTCAAGGGGACACCACGCTTTTAATGAAAAACTGTTTTTT. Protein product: CASSLASRGHHAFNEKLFF.

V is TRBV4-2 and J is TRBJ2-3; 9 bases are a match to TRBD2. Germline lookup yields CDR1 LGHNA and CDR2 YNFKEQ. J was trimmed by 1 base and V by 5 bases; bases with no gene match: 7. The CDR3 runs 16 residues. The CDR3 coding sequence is TGTGCCAGCAGCATTAGCACTAGCGGGCGCACAGATACGCAGTATTTT. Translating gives CASSISTSGRTDTQYF.

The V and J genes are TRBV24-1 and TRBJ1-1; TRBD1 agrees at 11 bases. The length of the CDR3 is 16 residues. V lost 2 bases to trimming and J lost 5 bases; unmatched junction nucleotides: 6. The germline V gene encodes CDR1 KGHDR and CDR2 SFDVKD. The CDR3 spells CATSDSRTGGYTEAFF. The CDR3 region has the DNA TGTGCCACCAGTGATTCCCGGACAGGGGGCTATACTGAAGCTTTCTTT.

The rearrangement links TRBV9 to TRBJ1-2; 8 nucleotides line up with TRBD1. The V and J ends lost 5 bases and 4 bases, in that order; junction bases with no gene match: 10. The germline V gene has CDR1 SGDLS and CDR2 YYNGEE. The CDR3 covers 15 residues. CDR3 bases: TGTGCCAGCAGACCTAATCCGGGACAGGCCTATGGCTACACCTTC. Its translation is CASRPNPGQAYGYTF. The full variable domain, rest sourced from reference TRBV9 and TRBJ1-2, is DSGVTQTPKHLITATGQRVTLRCSPRSGDLSVYWYQQSLDQGLQFLIQYYNGEERAKGNILERFSAQQFPDLHSELNLSSLELGDSALYFCASRPNPGQAYGYTFGSGTRLTVV.

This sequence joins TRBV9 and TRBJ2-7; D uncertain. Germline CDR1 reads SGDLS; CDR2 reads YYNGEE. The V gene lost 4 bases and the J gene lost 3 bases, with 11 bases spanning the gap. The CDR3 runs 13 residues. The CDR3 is CASSPEPSYEQYF. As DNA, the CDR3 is TGTGCCAGCAGCCCTGAACCCAGCTACGAGCAGTACTTC.

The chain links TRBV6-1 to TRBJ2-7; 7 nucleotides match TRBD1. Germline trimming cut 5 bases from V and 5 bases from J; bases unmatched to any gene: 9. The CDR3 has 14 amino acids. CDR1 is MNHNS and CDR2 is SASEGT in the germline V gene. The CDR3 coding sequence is TGTGCCAGCAGTCCCGACAGGGTACTAAACGAGCAGTACTTC. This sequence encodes CASSPDRVLNEQYF.

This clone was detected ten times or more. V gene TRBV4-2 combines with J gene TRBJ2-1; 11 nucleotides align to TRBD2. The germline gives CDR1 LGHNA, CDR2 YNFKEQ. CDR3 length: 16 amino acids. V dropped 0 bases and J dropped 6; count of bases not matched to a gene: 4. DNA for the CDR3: TGTGCCAGCAGCCAAGACAATAGCGGGGGGGCCAATGAGCAGTTCTTC. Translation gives CASSQDNSGGANEQFF.

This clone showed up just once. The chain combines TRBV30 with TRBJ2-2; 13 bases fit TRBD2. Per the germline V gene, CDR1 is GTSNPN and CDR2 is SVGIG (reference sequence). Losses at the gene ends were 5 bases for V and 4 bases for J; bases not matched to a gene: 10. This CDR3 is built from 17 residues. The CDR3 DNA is TGTGCCTGGGGTTTCGGACTAGCGGGAGTTTTCACCGGGGAGCTGTTTTTT. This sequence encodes CAWGFGLAGVFTGELFF.

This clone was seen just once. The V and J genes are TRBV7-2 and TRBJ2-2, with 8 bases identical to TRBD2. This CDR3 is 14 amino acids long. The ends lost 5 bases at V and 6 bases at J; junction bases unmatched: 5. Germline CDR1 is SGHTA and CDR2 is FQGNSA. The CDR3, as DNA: TGTGCCAGCAGCGGACCGGGACTAGCCGGGGAGCTGTTTTTT. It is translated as CASSGPGLAGELFF.

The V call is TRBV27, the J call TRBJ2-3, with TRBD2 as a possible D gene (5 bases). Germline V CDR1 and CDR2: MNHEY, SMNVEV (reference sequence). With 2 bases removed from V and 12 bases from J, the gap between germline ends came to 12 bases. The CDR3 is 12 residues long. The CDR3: CASSLNGRTQYF. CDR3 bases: TGTGCCAGCAGTTTAAATGGACGGACTCAGTATTTT.

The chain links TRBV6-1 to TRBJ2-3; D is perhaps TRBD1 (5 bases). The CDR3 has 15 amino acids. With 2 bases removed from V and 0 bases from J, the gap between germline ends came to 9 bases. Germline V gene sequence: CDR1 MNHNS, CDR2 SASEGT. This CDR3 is CASSEWGRSTDTQYF. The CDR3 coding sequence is TGTGCCAGCAGTGAATGGGGCAGGAGCACAGATACGCAGTATTTT.